The clone carrying this TCR beta chain has ten or more counts. The antigen remains unidentified. As for the cDNA, it was generated by 5'RACE with 10-nucleotide random UMIs. The output of every sequencing run, over 180 million TCR-beta sequences, came from 15-18 subjects. Each CDR3 protein is one row after TCRdb ran MiXCR on the 5' RACE reads. The table records about 49,000 distinct CDR3 sequences, more than 8% of them present only once. This entry is derived from a study of neurological immune-mediated disorders. General study results and limits: The greatest degree of TCR clonal expansion was observed in HTLV-1-associated myelopathy, with the lowest in multiple sclerosis, below that of healthy controls. The absence of any CDR3 amino acid sequence shared by expanded clones across subjects suggests that repertoires were private in all groups.

V gave up 5 bases and J gave up 4 bases; unmatched junction bases: 2. Germline V gene lookup returns CDR1 DFQATT and CDR2 SNEGSKA (reference sequence). The CDR3 runs 12 residues. As to time point: longitudinal time-point 1 (baseline). Sequenced sample: PBMCs. The clonotype was recovered from a woman between 40 and 50 years old in good health. V usage is TRBV20-1 and J usage is TRBJ1-2, with TRBD1 matching 9 bases. The CDR3 sequence is CSAVQGAYGYTF. The CDR3 DNA is TGCAGTGCTGTACAGGGGGCCTATGGCTACACCTTC.